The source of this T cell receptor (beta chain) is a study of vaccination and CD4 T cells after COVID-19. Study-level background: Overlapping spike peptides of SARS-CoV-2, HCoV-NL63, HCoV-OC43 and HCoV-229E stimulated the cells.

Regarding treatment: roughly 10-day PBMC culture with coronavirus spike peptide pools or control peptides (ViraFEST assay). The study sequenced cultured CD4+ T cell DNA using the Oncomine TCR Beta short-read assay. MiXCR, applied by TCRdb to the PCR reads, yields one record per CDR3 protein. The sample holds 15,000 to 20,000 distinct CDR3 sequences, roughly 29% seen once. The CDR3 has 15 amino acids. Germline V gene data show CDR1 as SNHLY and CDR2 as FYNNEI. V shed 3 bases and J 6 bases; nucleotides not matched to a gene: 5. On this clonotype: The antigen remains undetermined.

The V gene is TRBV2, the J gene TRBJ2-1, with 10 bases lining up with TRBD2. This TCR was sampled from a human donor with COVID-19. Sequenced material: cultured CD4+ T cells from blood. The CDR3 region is CASSDWSGGANEQFF. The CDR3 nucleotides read TGTGCCAGCAGTGATTGGAGCGGGGGGGCCAATGAGCAGTTCTTC. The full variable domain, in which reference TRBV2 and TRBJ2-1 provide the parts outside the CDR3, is EPEVTQTPSHQVTQMGQEVILRCVPISNHLYFYWYRQILGQKVEFLVSFYNNEISEKSEIFDDQFSVERPDGSNFTLKIRSTKLEDSAMYFCASSDWSGGANEQFFGPGTRLTVL.